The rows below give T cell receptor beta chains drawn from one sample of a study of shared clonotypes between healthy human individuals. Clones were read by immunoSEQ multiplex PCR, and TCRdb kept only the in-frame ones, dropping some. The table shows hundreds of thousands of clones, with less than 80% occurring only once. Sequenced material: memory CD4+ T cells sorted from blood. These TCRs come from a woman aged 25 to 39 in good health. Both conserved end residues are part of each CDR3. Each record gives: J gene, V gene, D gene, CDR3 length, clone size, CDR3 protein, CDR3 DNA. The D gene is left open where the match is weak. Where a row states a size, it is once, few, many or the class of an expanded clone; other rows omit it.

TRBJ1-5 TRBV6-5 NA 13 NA CASMRGGDQPQHF TGTGCCAGCATGAGGGGCGGGGATCAGCCCCAGCATTTT
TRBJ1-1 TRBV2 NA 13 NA CASREDWGTEAFF TGTGCCAGCAGGGAGGACTGGGGGACTGAAGCTTTCTTT
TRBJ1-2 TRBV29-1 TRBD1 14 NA CSVAGTGINYGYTF TGCAGCGTTGCGGGGACAGGGATAAACTATGGCTACACCTTC
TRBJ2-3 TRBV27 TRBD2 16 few CASSSKTSGNTDTQYF TGTGCCAGCAGTTCTAAGACTAGCGGGAACACAGATACGCAGTATTTT
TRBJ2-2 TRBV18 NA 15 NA CASSPGTQNTGELFF TGTGCCAGCTCTCCCGGGACCCAGAACACCGGGGAGCTGTTTTTT
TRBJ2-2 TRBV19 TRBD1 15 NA CASTETGVSSGELFF TGTGCCAGTACCGAGACAGGGGTTTCTTCCGGGGAGCTGTTTTTT
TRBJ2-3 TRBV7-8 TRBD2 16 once CASSSSRGGRVDTQYF TGTGCCAGCAGCTCCTCGCGCGGGGGGCGCGTAGATACGCAGTATTTT
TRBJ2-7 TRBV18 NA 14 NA CASSPGHRVYEQYF TGTGCCAGCTCACCGGGACATCGGGTCTACGAGCAGTACTTC
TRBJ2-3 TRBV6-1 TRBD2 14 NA CASRPGLATDTQYF TGTGCCAGCAGACCTGGACTAGCGACAGATACGCAGTATTTT
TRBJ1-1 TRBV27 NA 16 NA CASSLPGRRGNTEAFF TGTGCCAGCAGTCTGCCGGGGCGCAGGGGGAACACTGAAGCTTTCTTT
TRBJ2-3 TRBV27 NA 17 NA CASSPPRGRASTDTQYF TGTGCCAGCAGTCCCCCCCGGGGGCGGGCCAGCACAGATACGCAGTATTTT
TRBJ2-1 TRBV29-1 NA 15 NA CSVETRHGMGNEQFF TGCAGCGTTGAAACGCGACACGGAATGGGGAATGAGCAGTTCTTC
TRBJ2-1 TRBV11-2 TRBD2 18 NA CASSLASGLGSSYNEQFF TGTGCCAGCAGCTTAGCTAGCGGGCTGGGGAGCTCCTACAATGAGCAGTTCTTC
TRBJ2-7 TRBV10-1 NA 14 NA CASSEGPGMGEQYF TGCGCCAGCAGTGAAGGGCCCGGGATGGGTGAGCAGTACTTC
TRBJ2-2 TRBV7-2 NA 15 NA CASTTGWVGTGELFF TGTGCCAGCACCACAGGGTGGGTGGGAACCGGGGAGCTGTTTTTT
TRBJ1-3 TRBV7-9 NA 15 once CASSLFTRIGNTIYF TGTGCCAGCAGCCTCTTCACACGGATTGGAAACACCATATATTTT
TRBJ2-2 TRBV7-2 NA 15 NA CASSSDSVTTGELFF TGTGCCAGCAGCTCAGATAGCGTTACCACCGGGGAGCTGTTTTTT
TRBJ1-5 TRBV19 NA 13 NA CASSMSGNQPQHF TGTGCCAGTAGTATGTCCGGGAATCAGCCCCAGCATTTT
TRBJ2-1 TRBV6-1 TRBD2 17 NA CASSERSSGPPYNEQFF TGTGCCAGCAGTGAAAGGTCTAGCGGGCCCCCCTACAATGAGCAGTTCTTC
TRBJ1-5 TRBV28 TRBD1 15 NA CASSLKGQRNQPQHF TGTGCCAGCAGTTTAAAGGGACAGCGTAATCAGCCCCAGCATTTT
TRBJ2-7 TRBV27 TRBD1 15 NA CASSLSSNRGREQYF TGTGCCAGCAGTTTATCGTCAAACAGGGGGCGCGAGCAGTACTTC
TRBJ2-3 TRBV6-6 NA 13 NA CASSGVGGDTQYF TGTGCCAGCAGTGGAGTTGGAGGAGATACGCAGTATTTT
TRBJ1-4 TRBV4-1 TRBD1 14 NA CASSSGRGQEKLFF TGCGCCAGCAGCAGTGGGCGGGGACAGGAAAAACTGTTTTTT
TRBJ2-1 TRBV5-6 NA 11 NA CASSLRNEQFF TGTGCCAGCAGCTTGAGGAATGAGCAGTTCTTC
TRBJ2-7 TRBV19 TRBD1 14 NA CASSTQGAGGEQYF TGTGCCAGTAGTACACAGGGGGCCGGCGGCGAGCAGTACTTC
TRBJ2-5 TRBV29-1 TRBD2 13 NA CSVDQLAEETQYF TGCAGCGTTGATCAGCTAGCGGAAGAGACCCAGTACTTC
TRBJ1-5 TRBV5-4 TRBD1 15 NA CASSLSGQGNQPQHF TGTGCCAGCAGCTTGTCGGGACAGGGCAATCAGCCCCAGCATTTT
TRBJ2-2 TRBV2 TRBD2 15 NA CASSPGLAGIGELFF TGTGCCAGCAGTCCGGGACTAGCGGGAATCGGGGAGCTGTTTTTT
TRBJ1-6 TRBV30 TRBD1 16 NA CAWSVPGGAYNSPLHF TGTGCCTGGAGTGTACCAGGGGGCGCTTATAATTCACCCCTCCACTTT
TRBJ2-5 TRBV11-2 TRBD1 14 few CASSRDRGRETQYF TGTGCCAGCAGCCGGGACAGGGGTAGGGAGACCCAGTACTTC
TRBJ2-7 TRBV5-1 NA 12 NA CASSSTTYEQYF TGCGCCAGCAGCTCCACGACCTACGAGCAGTACTTC
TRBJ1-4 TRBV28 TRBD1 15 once CASSLRQGSNEKLFF TGTGCCAGCAGTTTACGACAGGGTTCTAATGAAAAACTGTTTTTT
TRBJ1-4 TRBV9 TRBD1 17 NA CASSEGQGVVANEKLFF TGTGCCAGCAGCGAGGGACAGGGGGTCGTTGCTAATGAAAAACTGTTTTTT
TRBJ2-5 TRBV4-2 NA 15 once CASSQVSGNGETQYF TGTGCCAGCAGCCAAGTATCTGGGAATGGGGAGACCCAGTACTTC
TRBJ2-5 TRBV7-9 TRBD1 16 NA CASSFSGTGYQETQYF TGTGCCAGCAGCTTCTCCGGGACAGGGTACCAAGAGACCCAGTACTTC
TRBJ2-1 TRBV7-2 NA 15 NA CASSLASGPYNEQFF TGTGCCAGCAGCTTAGCTAGCGGACCTTACAATGAGCAGTTCTTC
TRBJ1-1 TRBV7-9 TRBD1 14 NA CASSFSGTGIEAFF TGTGCCAGCAGCTTTTCTGGGACAGGGATTGAAGCTTTCTTT
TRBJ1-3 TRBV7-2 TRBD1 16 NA CASSVTGEVSGNTIYF TGTGCCAGCAGCGTGACAGGGGAAGTCTCTGGAAACACCATATATTTT
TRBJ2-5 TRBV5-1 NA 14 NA CASSQATAQETQYF TGCGCCAGCAGCCAGGCGACAGCCCAAGAGACCCAGTACTTC
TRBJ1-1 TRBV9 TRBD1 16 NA CASSSGDRDMNTEAFF TGTGCCAGCAGCTCGGGGGACAGGGACATGAACACTGAAGCTTTCTTT
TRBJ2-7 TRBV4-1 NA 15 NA CASSQDRAARVGQYF TGCGCCAGCAGCCAAGATAGGGCAGCCCGAGTTGGGCAGTACTTC
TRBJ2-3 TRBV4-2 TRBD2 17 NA CASSQEGLAASTDTQYF TGTGCCAGCAGCCAAGAGGGCCTAGCGGCTAGCACAGATACGCAGTATTTT
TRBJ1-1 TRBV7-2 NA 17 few CASSLDRRSVGSTEAFF TGTGCCAGCAGCTTAGACCGGAGGTCAGTAGGAAGTACTGAAGCTTTCTTT
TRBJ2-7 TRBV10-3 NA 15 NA CAISEGEGAGYEQYF TGTGCCATCAGTGAGGGGGAGGGGGCAGGTTACGAGCAGTACTTC
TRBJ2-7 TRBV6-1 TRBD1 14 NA CASTLTGQSYEQYF TGTGCCAGCACTCTAACGGGACAGAGCTACGAGCAGTACTTC
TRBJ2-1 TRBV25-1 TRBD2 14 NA CASSEMGTSGRKFF TGTGCCAGCAGTGAAATGGGGACTAGCGGGAGGAAGTTCTTC
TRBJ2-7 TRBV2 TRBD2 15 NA CASSSRTSGNYEQYF TGTGCCAGCAGCTCGAGGACTAGCGGGAACTACGAGCAGTACTTC
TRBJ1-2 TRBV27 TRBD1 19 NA CASSFRAGQGARRRVGYTF TGTGCCAGCAGTTTTAGGGCCGGACAGGGGGCACGAAGACGGGTTGGCTACACCTTC